This record looks at one TCR beta chain sequence and its context. The sample is drawn from a study of blood T cell repertoires in COVID-19. Overall study: Sample material is recorded as cDNA or gDNA derived from T cells, B-cell-depleted T cells, or PBMCs.

As processed by the authors: Reference gene primer amplification yielded estimated nucleated cell counts. Produced via immunoSEQ multiplex PCR; TCRdb's table is partial and in-frame only. V, J and clone size are taken as reported in that table, and D and trimming were inferred from the DNA itself. The top ten clones hold roughly 3% of a sample with under 150,000 clones, 85% of them seen once. The CDR3 has 14 residues. V lost 6 bases, J lost 1 base, and 13 bases lay in between. From germline, CDR1 is MNHNY and CDR2 SVGAGI (reference sequence). J is TRBJ2-7 and V is TRBV6-6; D unclear. This receptor was identified in a woman aged 40 to 50 with active or convalescent COVID-19. The sequencing sample was made of peripheral blood. The DNA for the CDR3 is TGTGCCAGCAGGGAAAACATCGGGTCCTACGAGCAGTACTTC. Translation: CASRENIGSYEQYF.